This T cell receptor beta chain was obtained from a study of shared clonotypes between healthy human individuals. Data came from immunoSEQ multiplex PCR; TCRdb stores just in-frame clones and leaves some out. The sample includes 550,000 to 600,000 clones, around 78% of them seen just once. About 90 million PBMCs per unsorted sample were used for genomic DNA. CDR1 is SNHLY and CDR2 is FYNNEI in the germline V gene. The junction had 4 bases not matched to a gene; V was cut back by 6 bases and J by 2 bases. CDR3 size: 14 residues. The gene calls are TRBV2 and TRBJ1-3; 7 bases fit TRBD1. Sequencing was performed on PBMCs. This TCR came from a woman aged 35 to 49 in good health. Some clones in this sample may be carry-over from other donors' samples. CDR3: CASSPGTAGNTIYF. In nucleotides, the CDR3 is TGTGCCAGCAGCCCAGGGACAGCTGGAAACACCATATATTTT.